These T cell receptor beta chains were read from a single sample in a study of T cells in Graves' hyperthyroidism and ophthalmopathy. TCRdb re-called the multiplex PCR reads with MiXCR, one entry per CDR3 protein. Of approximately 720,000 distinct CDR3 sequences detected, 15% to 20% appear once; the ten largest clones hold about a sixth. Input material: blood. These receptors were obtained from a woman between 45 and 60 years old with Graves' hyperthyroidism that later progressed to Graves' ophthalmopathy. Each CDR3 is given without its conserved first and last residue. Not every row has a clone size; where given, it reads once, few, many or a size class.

cdr3_aa: ASSSSFKNIQY
clone_size: -
j_call: TRBJ2-4
v_call: TRBV7-9

cdr3_aa: ASSNNLADTQY
clone_size: -
j_call: TRBJ2-3
v_call: TRBV10-1

cdr3_aa: STRGGGIANYGYT
clone_size: -
j_call: TRBJ1-2
v_call: TRBV29-1

cdr3_aa: ASSRTRLLNTEAF
clone_size: few
j_call: TRBJ1-1
v_call: TRBV9

cdr3_aa: ASSQTRSSYNSPLH
clone_size: many
j_call: TRBJ1-6
v_call: TRBV3-1

cdr3_aa: ASSPPSKETQY
clone_size: once
j_call: TRBJ2-5
v_call: TRBV18

cdr3_aa: ASNPTGAGDTQY
clone_size: -
j_call: TRBJ2-3
v_call: TRBV19

cdr3_aa: ATSVPGSYEQY
clone_size: few
j_call: TRBJ2-7
v_call: TRBV24-1

cdr3_aa: ASSGLLAGIYNEQF
clone_size: -
j_call: TRBJ2-1
v_call: TRBV28

cdr3_aa: ASSLSPGRSSPLH
clone_size: few
j_call: TRBJ1-6
v_call: TRBV5-1

cdr3_aa: TSSLTGTGAYEQY
clone_size: few
j_call: TRBJ2-7
v_call: TRBV7-2

cdr3_aa: ASSRFRGDPSFTHTEAF
clone_size: -
j_call: TRBJ1-1
v_call: TRBV4-1

cdr3_aa: SASGQLGNQPQH
clone_size: -
j_call: TRBJ1-5
v_call: TRBV20-1

cdr3_aa: ASRQSGNTIY
clone_size: few
j_call: TRBJ1-3
v_call: TRBV13

cdr3_aa: ASSQGGTNNQPQH
clone_size: many
j_call: TRBJ1-5
v_call: TRBV3-1

cdr3_aa: ASSEQGSVEKLF
clone_size: few
j_call: TRBJ1-4
v_call: TRBV6-1

cdr3_aa: ASSERQAPYEQY
clone_size: few
j_call: TRBJ2-7
v_call: TRBV10-2

cdr3_aa: ASQRGGETQY
clone_size: many
j_call: TRBJ2-5
v_call: TRBV12-3/TRBV12-4

cdr3_aa: ASARGETQY
clone_size: few
j_call: TRBJ2-5
v_call: TRBV7-9

cdr3_aa: ASSFTSGVSYEQY
clone_size: many
j_call: TRBJ2-7
v_call: TRBV5-5

cdr3_aa: ASRPGQGRPGELF
clone_size: many
j_call: TRBJ2-2
v_call: TRBV12-3/TRBV12-4

cdr3_aa: ASSPTGSSSYNEQF
clone_size: many
j_call: TRBJ2-1
v_call: TRBV18

cdr3_aa: SARVRVDGYT
clone_size: few
j_call: TRBJ1-2
v_call: TRBV20-1

cdr3_aa: ASSFSGGGPSGGELF
clone_size: many
j_call: TRBJ2-2
v_call: TRBV12-3/TRBV12-4

cdr3_aa: ASSQEDRGDYGYT
clone_size: -
j_call: TRBJ1-2
v_call: TRBV14

cdr3_aa: ASSHSGRSSGNTIY
clone_size: -
j_call: TRBJ1-3
v_call: TRBV6-2/TRBV6-3

cdr3_aa: ASTPTGGRLAGGFSYNEQF
clone_size: -
j_call: TRBJ2-1
v_call: TRBV11-3

cdr3_aa: ASRSVGGGINNEQF
clone_size: -
j_call: TRBJ2-1
v_call: TRBV6-1

cdr3_aa: ASTRGSGSYEQY
clone_size: -
j_call: TRBJ2-7
v_call: TRBV6-4

cdr3_aa: ASSSGANNSPLH
clone_size: -
j_call: TRBJ1-6
v_call: TRBV5-5

cdr3_aa: ASSPRGGAGNTEAF
clone_size: -
j_call: TRBJ1-1
v_call: TRBV5-1

cdr3_aa: ASSLDRGDTGELF
clone_size: -
j_call: TRBJ2-2
v_call: TRBV7-7

cdr3_aa: ASSHRDSINQPQH
clone_size: -
j_call: TRBJ1-5
v_call: TRBV4-1

cdr3_aa: ASRPTGPDTQY
clone_size: -
j_call: TRBJ2-3
v_call: TRBV6-2/TRBV6-3

cdr3_aa: ASIPGPSTDTQY
clone_size: many
j_call: TRBJ2-3
v_call: TRBV2

cdr3_aa: ASSEDSRNSPLH
clone_size: few
j_call: TRBJ1-6
v_call: TRBV10-1

cdr3_aa: ATSTDEGDNSPLH
clone_size: few
j_call: TRBJ1-6
v_call: TRBV15

cdr3_aa: SATAGTGGYQETQY
clone_size: few
j_call: TRBJ2-5
v_call: TRBV20-1

cdr3_aa: SAREAWGGRETQY
clone_size: many
j_call: TRBJ2-5
v_call: TRBV20-1

cdr3_aa: ASSYYPDRTYEQY
clone_size: many
j_call: TRBJ2-7
v_call: TRBV6-6

cdr3_aa: ASSSTSIFSGNTIY
clone_size: -
j_call: TRBJ1-3
v_call: TRBV27

cdr3_aa: ASSSARGPGANVLT
clone_size: few
j_call: TRBJ2-6
v_call: TRBV19

cdr3_aa: ASSQGTARNTEAF
clone_size: few
j_call: TRBJ1-1
v_call: TRBV4-1

cdr3_aa: ASSLERGQISNQPQH
clone_size: many
j_call: TRBJ1-5
v_call: TRBV12-3/TRBV12-4

cdr3_aa: ATSDSTQYGYT
clone_size: -
j_call: TRBJ1-2
v_call: TRBV24-1

cdr3_aa: ASRARQTYEQY
clone_size: many
j_call: TRBJ2-7
v_call: TRBV3-1